This T cell receptor (beta chain) comes out of a study of T cells in Graves' hyperthyroidism and ophthalmopathy. To note about this clonotype: The antigen is not known.

Findings and limits, study-wide: Ophthalmopathy was predicted by the model a median of roughly 6 months ahead of onset.

Researchers amplified the TCR beta CDR3 regions from RNA transcripts. The HTBI primer set was used in a first-round RT-PCR of the TCR CDR3. TCRdb independently ran MiXCR on the multiplex PCR reads; one entry per CDR3 protein. The table shows 550,000 to 650,000 distinct CDR3 sequences, with over 11% occurring only once. This CDR3 is built from 16 residues. Germline V gene data show CDR1 as MDHEN and CDR2 as SYDVKM. J gave up 3 bases and V 6 bases, and 10 bases lay outside the gene matches. Pregnant or lactating patients were excluded, as were those with uncontrolled infection or other autoimmune disease.

This sequence joins TRBV28 and TRBJ2-2; 7 bases match TRBD2. The source is a woman aged 25 to 45 with Graves' hyperthyroidism that later progressed to Graves' ophthalmopathy. The sample was blood. The CDR3 is CASSRRTSWDTGELFF. CDR3 in DNA: TGTGCCAGCAGCCGCAGGACTAGTTGGGACACCGGGGAGCTGTTTTTT. Full variable domain (missing parts from reference TRBV28 and TRBJ2-2): DVKVTQSSRYLVKRTGEKVFLECVQDMDHENMFWYRQDPGLGLRLIYFSYDVKMKEKGDIPEGYSVSREKKERFSLILESASTNQTSMYLCASSRRTSWDTGELFFGEGSRLTVL.